This is a list of T cell receptor beta chains from one sample in a study of shared clonotypes between healthy human individuals. Assay: immunoSEQ multiplex PCR; the TCRdb copy retains only in-frame clones and omits some. The data contain fewer than 600,000 clones, about 80% of them singletons. Material for sequencing was PBMCs. These receptors originate from a woman between 40 and 50 years old in good health. Some clones in this sample may be carry-over from other donors' samples. The CDR3 runs from the conserved cysteine through the conserved F or W. Each record gives: D gene, V gene, clone size, J gene, CDR3 protein, CDR3 DNA. A D gene is named only where the DNA matches it firmly. Clone size appears in some rows only: once, few, many, or a class for an expanded clone.

d_gene: NA
v_gene: TRBV5-1
abundance: NA
j_gene: TRBJ2-7
CDR3aa: CASSVGFFYEQYF
CDR3nt: TGCGCCAGCAGCGTGGGTTTTTTCTACGAGCAGTACTTC

d_gene: NA
v_gene: TRBV6-1
abundance: few
j_gene: TRBJ1-1
CDR3aa: CASSAQGVNTEAFF
CDR3nt: TGTGCCAGCAGTGCCCAGGGAGTGAACACTGAAGCTTTCTTT

d_gene: NA
v_gene: TRBV19
abundance: once
j_gene: TRBJ1-5
CDR3aa: CASSMKPQYSNQPQHF
CDR3nt: TGTGCCAGTAGTATGAAGCCCCAATATAGCAATCAGCCCCAGCATTTT

d_gene: TRBD2
v_gene: TRBV6-4
abundance: few
j_gene: TRBJ2-5
CDR3aa: CASSELAGSQETQYF
CDR3nt: TGTGCCAGCAGTGAACTAGCGGGCTCACAAGAGACCCAGTACTTC

d_gene: NA
v_gene: TRBV18
abundance: NA
j_gene: TRBJ2-7
CDR3aa: CASSGTNYEQYF
CDR3nt: TGTGCCAGCTCAGGGACGAACTACGAGCAGTACTTC

d_gene: NA
v_gene: TRBV4-1
abundance: NA
j_gene: TRBJ1-1
CDR3aa: CASSEGSRRTVNTEAFF
CDR3nt: TGCGCCAGCAGCGAAGGGTCTCGCAGGACCGTGAACACTGAAGCTTTCTTT

d_gene: NA
v_gene: TRBV5-1
abundance: NA
j_gene: TRBJ2-7
CDR3aa: CASSLGDFSYEQYF
CDR3nt: TGCGCCAGCAGCTTAGGGGACTTCTCCTACGAGCAGTACTTC

d_gene: NA
v_gene: TRBV28
abundance: once
j_gene: TRBJ2-6
CDR3aa: CASSLGTGPLPPGANVLTF
CDR3nt: TGTGCCAGCAGTTTGGGCACCGGGCCACTCCCCCCTGGGGCCAACGTCCTGACTTTC

d_gene: NA
v_gene: TRBV5-1
abundance: NA
j_gene: TRBJ2-7
CDR3aa: CASSFQDTPSYEQYF
CDR3nt: TGCGCCAGCAGCTTCCAGGACACCCCCTCCTACGAGCAGTACTTC

d_gene: NA
v_gene: TRBV13
abundance: NA
j_gene: TRBJ2-7
CDR3aa: CASSLLPPRVGAEQYF
CDR3nt: TGTGCCAGCAGCCTGCTCCCCCCGCGGGTAGGGGCGGAGCAGTACTTC

d_gene: TRBD2
v_gene: TRBV9
abundance: NA
j_gene: TRBJ2-1
CDR3aa: CASSAPSPRLAGGGNEQFF
CDR3nt: TGTGCCAGCAGCGCCCCGTCTCCCCGACTAGCGGGAGGGGGAAATGAGCAGTTCTTC

d_gene: TRBD1
v_gene: TRBV4-2
abundance: NA
j_gene: TRBJ2-7
CDR3aa: CASSLTGTGFYEQYF
CDR3nt: TGTGCCAGCAGCCTCACCGGGACAGGGTTCTACGAGCAGTACTTC

d_gene: NA
v_gene: TRBV4-1
abundance: NA
j_gene: TRBJ2-7
CDR3aa: CASSQDPRGMGKQYF
CDR3nt: TGCGCCAGCAGCCAAGACCCCCGGGGCATGGGCAAGCAGTACTTC

d_gene: NA
v_gene: TRBV6-4
abundance: few
j_gene: TRBJ2-1
CDR3aa: CASSDSEAGQQFF
CDR3nt: TGTGCCAGCAGTGACTCGGAGGCAGGTCAGCAGTTCTTC

d_gene: NA
v_gene: TRBV4-1
abundance: many
j_gene: TRBJ2-5
CDR3aa: CASSRLPTAQETQYF
CDR3nt: TGCGCCAGCAGCCGTCTCCCGACGGCCCAAGAGACCCAGTACTTC

d_gene: NA
v_gene: TRBV27
abundance: once
j_gene: TRBJ1-6
CDR3aa: CASSLGVNSPLHF
CDR3nt: TGTGCCAGCAGTTTAGGGGTTAATTCACCCCTCCACTTT

d_gene: TRBD2
v_gene: TRBV5-4
abundance: NA
j_gene: TRBJ2-1
CDR3aa: CASSSSGTSGYNEQFF
CDR3nt: TGTGCCAGCAGCTCATCCGGGACTAGCGGTTACAATGAGCAGTTCTTC

d_gene: TRBD2
v_gene: TRBV7-9
abundance: NA
j_gene: TRBJ2-2
CDR3aa: CASSLGLNTGELSF
CDR3nt: TGTGCTAGCAGCTTGGGACTAAACACCGGGGAGCTGTCTTTT

d_gene: TRBD1
v_gene: TRBV4-3
abundance: NA
j_gene: TRBJ2-7
CDR3aa: CASSHPGQGVGEQYF
CDR3nt: TGCGCCAGCAGCCACCCGGGACAGGGGGTGGGCGAGCAGTACTTC

d_gene: TRBD1
v_gene: TRBV5-5
abundance: NA
j_gene: TRBJ1-5
CDR3aa: CASSFGQGNQPQHF
CDR3nt: TGTGCCAGCAGCTTCGGACAGGGGAATCAGCCCCAGCATTTT

d_gene: NA
v_gene: TRBV11-2
abundance: NA
j_gene: TRBJ2-1
CDR3aa: CASSLVLSYNEQFF
CDR3nt: TGTGCCAGCAGCTTAGTATTATCATACAATGAGCAGTTCTTC

d_gene: NA
v_gene: TRBV5-1
abundance: few
j_gene: TRBJ1-6
CDR3aa: CASSLGTRAVDLHF
CDR3nt: TGCGCCAGCAGCCTAGGGACACGGGCTGTGGACCTCCACTTT

d_gene: NA
v_gene: TRBV19
abundance: NA
j_gene: TRBJ2-7
CDR3aa: CASSGQGYSYEQYF
CDR3nt: TGTGCCAGTAGTGGGCAGGGATACTCCTACGAGCAGTACTTC

d_gene: NA
v_gene: TRBV6-1
abundance: once
j_gene: TRBJ2-7
CDR3aa: CASSIPSGGANEQYF
CDR3nt: TGTGCCAGCAGTATTCCGAGTGGGGGGGCAAACGAGCAGTACTTC

d_gene: NA
v_gene: TRBV7-3
abundance: once
j_gene: TRBJ2-2
CDR3aa: CASSLASFTGELFF
CDR3nt: TGTGCCAGCAGCTTAGCTAGCTTTACCGGGGAGCTGTTTTTT

d_gene: NA
v_gene: TRBV6-5
abundance: NA
j_gene: TRBJ2-3
CDR3aa: CASRGVKGTQYF
CDR3nt: TGTGCCAGCAGAGGGGTAAAAGGGACGCAGTATTTT

d_gene: NA
v_gene: TRBV28
abundance: NA
j_gene: TRBJ1-2
CDR3aa: CASSPPTGTGYGYTF
CDR3nt: TGTGCCAGCAGCCCACCTACCGGGACCGGGTATGGCTACACCTTC

d_gene: TRBD1
v_gene: TRBV7-9
abundance: NA
j_gene: TRBJ1-5
CDR3aa: CASSLVKGTGFQPQHF
CDR3nt: TGTGCCAGCAGCTTAGTAAAAGGGACAGGGTTCCAGCCCCAGCATTTT

d_gene: TRBD1
v_gene: TRBV28
abundance: few
j_gene: TRBJ2-7
CDR3aa: CASVRDRDPYEQYF
CDR3nt: TGTGCCAGCGTAAGGGACAGGGACCCCTACGAGCAGTACTTC

d_gene: NA
v_gene: TRBV7-9
abundance: NA
j_gene: TRBJ2-2
CDR3aa: CASSSGPMNTGELFF
CDR3nt: TGTGCCAGCAGCTCAGGGCCGATGAACACCGGGGAGCTGTTTTTT

d_gene: NA
v_gene: TRBV18
abundance: NA
j_gene: TRBJ2-7
CDR3aa: CASSPDKRVVYEQYF
CDR3nt: TGTGCCAGCTCACCAGACAAAAGGGTGGTCTACGAGCAGTACTTC

d_gene: NA
v_gene: TRBV19
abundance: NA
j_gene: TRBJ2-1
CDR3aa: CASSMLSSEVNEQFF
CDR3nt: TGTGCCAGTAGTATGCTGTCTAGCGAGGTCAATGAGCAGTTCTTC

d_gene: NA
v_gene: TRBV4-2
abundance: NA
j_gene: TRBJ1-4
CDR3aa: CASSHEPRTEGEKLFF
CDR3nt: TGTGCCAGCAGCCACGAGCCCAGGACAGAGGGGGAAAAACTGTTTTTT

d_gene: NA
v_gene: TRBV28
abundance: NA
j_gene: TRBJ1-1
CDR3aa: CASSPWGGRTEAFF
CDR3nt: TGTGCCAGCAGCCCGTGGGGGGGGCGGACTGAAGCTTTCTTT

d_gene: NA
v_gene: TRBV7-2
abundance: NA
j_gene: TRBJ2-7
CDR3aa: CASSLELLSYEQYF
CDR3nt: TGTGCCAGCAGCTTAGAGCTACTCTCCTACGAGCAGTACTTC

d_gene: NA
v_gene: TRBV19
abundance: NA
j_gene: TRBJ2-3
CDR3aa: CASSMVYAFTDTQYF
CDR3nt: TGTGCCAGTAGTATGGTGTATGCCTTCACAGATACGCAGTATTTT

d_gene: NA
v_gene: TRBV27
abundance: NA
j_gene: TRBJ1-5
CDR3aa: CATSVLSALFQPQHF
CDR3nt: TGTGCCACCTCCGTTCTTAGTGCTTTATTTCAGCCCCAGCATTTT

d_gene: TRBD2
v_gene: TRBV13
abundance: NA
j_gene: TRBJ2-7
CDR3aa: CASAQRTSQASYEQYF
CDR3nt: TGTGCCAGCGCCCAGAGGACTAGCCAGGCATCCTACGAGCAGTACTTC

d_gene: NA
v_gene: TRBV27
abundance: few
j_gene: TRBJ1-2
CDR3aa: CASSLGPRSYGYTF
CDR3nt: TGTGCCAGCAGTTTAGGGCCCAGAAGCTATGGCTACACCTTC

d_gene: TRBD2
v_gene: TRBV6-6
abundance: NA
j_gene: TRBJ2-5
CDR3aa: CASTSGLAGRIQYF
CDR3nt: TGTGCCAGCACCTCGGGACTAGCGGGACGGATCCAGTACTTC

d_gene: NA
v_gene: TRBV7-2
abundance: NA
j_gene: TRBJ2-7
CDR3aa: CASSLGRDGLYEQYF
CDR3nt: TGTGCCAGCAGCTTGGGTCGGGACGGCCTCTACGAGCAGTACTTC

d_gene: NA
v_gene: TRBV10-3
abundance: NA
j_gene: TRBJ1-5
CDR3aa: CAISPGGDFNQPQHF
CDR3nt: TGTGCCATCAGCCCGGGGGGGGACTTCAATCAGCCCCAGCATTTT

d_gene: NA
v_gene: TRBV2
abundance: NA
j_gene: TRBJ1-2
CDR3aa: CASRGQGYGYGYTF
CDR3nt: TGTGCCAGCAGAGGGCAGGGATATGGCTATGGCTACACCTTC

d_gene: TRBD1
v_gene: TRBV28
abundance: NA
j_gene: TRBJ2-3
CDR3aa: CASSLPTGADTQYF
CDR3nt: TGTGCCAGCAGTTTGCCGACAGGGGCAGATACGCAGTATTTT

d_gene: NA
v_gene: TRBV6-6
abundance: NA
j_gene: TRBJ2-3
CDR3aa: CASKWRGADTQYF
CDR3nt: TGTGCCAGCAAGTGGAGAGGCGCAGATACGCAGTATTTT

d_gene: NA
v_gene: TRBV28
abundance: NA
j_gene: TRBJ1-4
CDR3aa: CASRDTKGGTNEKLFF
CDR3nt: TGTGCCAGCAGGGACACAAAGGGGGGAACTAATGAAAAACTGTTTTTT

d_gene: NA
v_gene: TRBV11-2
abundance: once
j_gene: TRBJ2-1
CDR3aa: CASSFGSLGSYNEQFF
CDR3nt: TGTGCCAGCAGCTTTGGGAGTCTAGGGTCTTACAATGAGCAGTTCTTC

d_gene: NA
v_gene: TRBV6-6
abundance: NA
j_gene: TRBJ1-5
CDR3aa: CASSYWGSSTQPQHF
CDR3nt: TGCGCCAGCAGTTACTGGGGTTCGAGTACCCAGCCCCAGCATTTT

d_gene: NA
v_gene: TRBV21-1
abundance: NA
j_gene: TRBJ1-1
CDR3aa: CASSSPGGANTEAFF
CDR3nt: TGTGCCAGCAGCTCCCCGGGGGGGGCGAACACTGAAGCTTTCTTT

d_gene: NA
v_gene: TRBV19
abundance: NA
j_gene: TRBJ2-7
CDR3aa: CASSPQGPAYEQYF
CDR3nt: TGTGCCAGTAGTCCCCAGGGTCCGGCTTACGAGCAGTACTTC

d_gene: NA
v_gene: TRBV7-9
abundance: NA
j_gene: TRBJ2-3
CDR3aa: CASSLGGATDTQYF
CDR3nt: TGTGCCAGCAGCTTAGGTGGAGCCACAGATACGCAGTATTTT

d_gene: TRBD2
v_gene: TRBV29-1
abundance: NA
j_gene: TRBJ2-1
CDR3aa: CSVEVSTSGDNEQFF
CDR3nt: TGCAGCGTTGAAGTCTCAACTAGCGGAGACAATGAGCAGTTCTTC

d_gene: TRBD2
v_gene: TRBV7-9
abundance: NA
j_gene: TRBJ2-2
CDR3aa: CASSLGGAGETGELFF
CDR3nt: TGTGCCAGCAGCTTAGGTGGAGCGGGAGAAACCGGGGAGCTGTTTTTT

d_gene: NA
v_gene: TRBV30
abundance: once
j_gene: TRBJ1-6
CDR3aa: CAWSDQGDSPLHF
CDR3nt: TGTGCCTGGAGTGATCAGGGAGATTCACCCCTCCACTTT

d_gene: NA
v_gene: TRBV2
abundance: many
j_gene: TRBJ2-7
CDR3aa: CASTVRASSYEQYF
CDR3nt: TGTGCCAGCACCGTCAGGGCGAGCTCCTACGAGCAGTACTTC

d_gene: NA
v_gene: TRBV27
abundance: NA
j_gene: TRBJ2-3
CDR3aa: CASSLQGGRPDTQYF
CDR3nt: TGTGCCAGCAGTTTACAAGGGGGTAGACCAGATACGCAGTATTTT

d_gene: TRBD1
v_gene: TRBV10-2
abundance: NA
j_gene: TRBJ2-7
CDR3aa: CASSLWEPGQTYEQYF
CDR3nt: TGCGCCAGCAGTCTATGGGAACCGGGACAGACATACGAGCAGTACTTC

d_gene: TRBD1
v_gene: TRBV29-1
abundance: NA
j_gene: TRBJ2-4
CDR3aa: CSVEDTGADIQYF
CDR3nt: TGCAGCGTTGAAGATACAGGGGCTGACATTCAGTACTTC